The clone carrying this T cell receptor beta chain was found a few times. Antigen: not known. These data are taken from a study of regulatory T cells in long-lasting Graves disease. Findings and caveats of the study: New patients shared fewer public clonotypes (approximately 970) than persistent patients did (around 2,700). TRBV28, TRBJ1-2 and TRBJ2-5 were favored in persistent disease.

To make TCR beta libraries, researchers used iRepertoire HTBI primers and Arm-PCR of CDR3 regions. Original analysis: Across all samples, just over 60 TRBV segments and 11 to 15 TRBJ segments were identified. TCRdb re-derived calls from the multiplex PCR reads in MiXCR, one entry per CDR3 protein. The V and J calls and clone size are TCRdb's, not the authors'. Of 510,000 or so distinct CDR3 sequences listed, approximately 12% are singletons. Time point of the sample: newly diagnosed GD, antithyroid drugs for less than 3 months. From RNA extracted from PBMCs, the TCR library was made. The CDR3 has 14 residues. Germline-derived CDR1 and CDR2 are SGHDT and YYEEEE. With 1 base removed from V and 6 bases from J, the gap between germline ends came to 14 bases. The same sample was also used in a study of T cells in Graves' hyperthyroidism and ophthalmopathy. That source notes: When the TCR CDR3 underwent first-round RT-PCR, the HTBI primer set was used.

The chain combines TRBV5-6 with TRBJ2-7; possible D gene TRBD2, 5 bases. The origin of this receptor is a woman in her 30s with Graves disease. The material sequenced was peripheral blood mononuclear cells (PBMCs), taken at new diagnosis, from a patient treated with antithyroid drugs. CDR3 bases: TGTGCCAGCAGCTTGATTCCGGGAATGGGCGAGCAGTACTTC. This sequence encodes CASSLIPGMGEQYF.